One T cell receptor beta chain is described in this entry. TCRdb redid the calling of the 5' RACE reads with MiXCR, one entry per CDR3 protein. Altogether around 320,000 distinct CDR3 sequences are present, approximately 4% being singletons, with the ten largest covering just under 20%. Germline assignment: CDR1 LGHDT and CDR2 YNNKEL (reference sequence). The CDR3 runs to 14 residues. V was shortened by 0 bases and J by 1 base, with 6 bases between the two germline ends. The data were obtained in a study of T cells after yellow fever vaccination. The TCR originated in a man younger than 35 who received the YFV17D yellow fever vaccine. The V and J genes are TRBV3-1 and TRBJ1-1; TRBD1 is a possible D gene (5 bases). The sample in question was PBMCs, obtained 15 days after the yellow fever booster vaccination. As DNA, the CDR3 is TGTGCCAGCAGCCAAGAGACAGAGAACACTGAAGCTTTCTTT. Its protein product is CASSQETENTEAFF.